This T cell receptor beta chain stems from a study of T cell clonality in common variable immunodeficiency. Control and CVID samples contributed equal amounts of genomic DNA. Using immunoSEQ multiplex PCR, the repertoire was profiled, and TCRdb retains in-frame clones only, with some absent. Altogether 25,000 to 35,000 clones were found in the sample, and no singletons occur. Each donor provided 5 to 8 ml of heparinized whole blood. Germline V gene data show CDR1 as DFQATT and CDR2 as SNEGSKA (reference sequence). V shed 1 base and J 6 bases; nucleotides not matched to a gene: 9. The CDR3 totals 16 residues. In this sample, this clone turned up many times. The read ends 3 residues before the CDR3 terminus; that terminus is restored from the germline J gene.

This receptor was taken from a person aged 18 to 70 in good health. Material: peripheral blood mononuclear cells. V is TRBV20-1 and J is TRBJ2-1; TRBD1 matches at 10 bases. CDR3 protein: CSARGPRQGAGNEQFF. Partial CDR3 DNA: TGCAGTGCTAGAGGCCCTCGACAGGGGGCGGGCAATGAG.